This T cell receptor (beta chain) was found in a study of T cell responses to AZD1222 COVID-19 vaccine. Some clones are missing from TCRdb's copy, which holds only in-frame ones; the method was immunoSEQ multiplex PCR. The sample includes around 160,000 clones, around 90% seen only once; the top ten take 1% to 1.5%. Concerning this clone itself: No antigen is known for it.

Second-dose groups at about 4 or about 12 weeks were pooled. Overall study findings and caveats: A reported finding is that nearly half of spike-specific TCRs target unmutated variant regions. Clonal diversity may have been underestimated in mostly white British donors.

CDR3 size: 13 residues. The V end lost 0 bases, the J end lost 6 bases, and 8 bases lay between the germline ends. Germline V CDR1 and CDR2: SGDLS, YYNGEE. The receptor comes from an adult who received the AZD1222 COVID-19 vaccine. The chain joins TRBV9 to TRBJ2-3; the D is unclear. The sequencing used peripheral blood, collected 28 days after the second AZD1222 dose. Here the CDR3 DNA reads TGTGCCAGCAGCGTAGGGAACACGGATACGCAGTATTTT. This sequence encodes CASSVGNTDTQYF.